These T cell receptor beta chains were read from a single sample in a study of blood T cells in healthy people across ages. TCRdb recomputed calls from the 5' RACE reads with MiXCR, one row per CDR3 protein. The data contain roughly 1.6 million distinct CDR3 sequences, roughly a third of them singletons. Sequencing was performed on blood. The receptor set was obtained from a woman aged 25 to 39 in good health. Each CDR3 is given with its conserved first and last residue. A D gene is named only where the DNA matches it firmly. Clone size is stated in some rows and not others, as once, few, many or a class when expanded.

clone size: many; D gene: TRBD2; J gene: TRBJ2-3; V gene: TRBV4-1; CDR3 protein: CASSQVSGRGTDTQYF; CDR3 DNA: TGCGCCAGCAGCCAAGTTAGCGGGAGAGGCACAGATACGCAGTATTTT
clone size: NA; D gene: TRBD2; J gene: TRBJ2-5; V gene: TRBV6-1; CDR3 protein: CASERVAGDRETQYF; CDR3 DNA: TGTGCCAGCGAGCGTGTAGCGGGAGATCGAGAGACCCAGTACTTC
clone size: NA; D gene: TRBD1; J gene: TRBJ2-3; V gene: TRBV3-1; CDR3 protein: CASSHHSGTGVITDTQYF; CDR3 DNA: TGTGCCAGCAGCCACCATTCCGGGACAGGCGTAATCACAGATACGCAGTATTTT
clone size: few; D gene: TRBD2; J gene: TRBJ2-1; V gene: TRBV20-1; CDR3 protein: CSALRLAGGLGLSNEQFF; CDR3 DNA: TGCAGTGCTTTAAGACTAGCGGGGGGCCTTGGGCTGAGCAATGAGCAGTTCTTC
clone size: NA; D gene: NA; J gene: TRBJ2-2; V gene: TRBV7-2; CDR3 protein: CASSLGQQGWTGELFF; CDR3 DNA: TGTGCCAGCAGCTTAGGGCAGCAGGGATGGACCGGGGAGCTGTTTTTT
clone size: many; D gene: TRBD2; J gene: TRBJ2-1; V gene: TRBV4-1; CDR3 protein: CASSQKTSGGPAEQFF; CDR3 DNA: TGCGCCAGCAGCCAAAAGACTAGCGGGGGCCCTGCTGAGCAGTTCTTC
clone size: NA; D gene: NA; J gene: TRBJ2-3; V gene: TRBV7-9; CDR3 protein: CASTSTWSTDTQYF; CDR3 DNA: TGTGCCAGCACCTCCACTTGGAGCACAGATACGCAGTATTTT
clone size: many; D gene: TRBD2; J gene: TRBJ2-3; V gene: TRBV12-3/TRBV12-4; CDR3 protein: CASSPLTSGSTDTQYF; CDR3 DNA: TGTGCCAGCAGTCCCCTGACTAGCGGGAGCACAGATACGCAGTATTTT
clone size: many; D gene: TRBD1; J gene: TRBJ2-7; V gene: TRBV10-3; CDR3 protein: CAISVGTGSSEQYF; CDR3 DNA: TGTGCCATCAGCGTTGGGACAGGTTCGAGCGAGCAGTACTTC
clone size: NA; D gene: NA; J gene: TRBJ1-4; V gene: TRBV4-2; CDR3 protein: CASSQDEGVYANEKLFF; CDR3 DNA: TGTGCCAGCAGCCAAGATGAGGGGGTCTACGCTAATGAAAAACTGTTTTTT
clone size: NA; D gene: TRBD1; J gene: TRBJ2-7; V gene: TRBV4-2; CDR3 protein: CASSQVETGYLEQYF; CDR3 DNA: TGTGCCAGCAGCCAGGTCGAGACAGGGTATCTAGAGCAGTACTTC
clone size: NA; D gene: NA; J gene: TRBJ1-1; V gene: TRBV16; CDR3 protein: CASSQFAGNTEAFF; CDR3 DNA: TGTGCCAGCAGCCAATTCGCGGGGAACACTGAAGCTTTCTTT
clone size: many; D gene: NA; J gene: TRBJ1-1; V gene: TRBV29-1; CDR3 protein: CSVGQGGTEAFF; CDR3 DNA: TGCAGCGTTGGCCAGGGTGGCACTGAAGCTTTCTTT
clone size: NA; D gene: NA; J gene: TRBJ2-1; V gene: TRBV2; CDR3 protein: CASSEVGYHRTYNEQFF; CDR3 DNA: TGTGCCAGCAGTGAGGTCGGCTACCACCGAACCTACAATGAGCAGTTCTTC
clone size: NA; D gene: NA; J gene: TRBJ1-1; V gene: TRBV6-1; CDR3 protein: CASSEARYTEAFF; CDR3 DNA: TGTGCCAGCAGTGAAGCGCGGTACACTGAAGCTTTCTTT
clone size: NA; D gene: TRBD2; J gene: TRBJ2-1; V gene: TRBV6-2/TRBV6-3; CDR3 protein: CASRPKPGLAGDNEQFF; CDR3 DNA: TGTGCCAGCAGACCAAAGCCGGGACTAGCGGGGGACAATGAGCAGTTCTTC
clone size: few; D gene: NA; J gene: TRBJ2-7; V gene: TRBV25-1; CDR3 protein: CASSDRETYEQYF; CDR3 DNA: TGTGCCAGCAGTGACAGGGAAACCTACGAGCAGTACTTC
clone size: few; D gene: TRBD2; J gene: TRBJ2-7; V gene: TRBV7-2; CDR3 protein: CASSLNSAGGIYEQYF; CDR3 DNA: TGTGCCAGCAGCTTAAATTCAGCGGGGGGAATCTACGAGCAGTACTTC
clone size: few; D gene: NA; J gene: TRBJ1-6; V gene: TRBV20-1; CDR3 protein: CSASSDGYSPLHF; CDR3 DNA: TGCAGTGCTAGTTCTGACGGGTATTCACCCCTCCACTTT
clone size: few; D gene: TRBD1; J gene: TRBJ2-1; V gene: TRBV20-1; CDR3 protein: CSARFLGQGIYNEQFF; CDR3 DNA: TGCAGTGCTAGGTTTCTGGGACAGGGGATTTACAATGAGCAGTTCTTC
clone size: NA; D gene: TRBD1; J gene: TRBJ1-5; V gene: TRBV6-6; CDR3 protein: CASSYGTGLGQPQHF; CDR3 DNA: TGTGCCAGCAGTTACGGGACAGGGCTAGGTCAGCCCCAGCATTTT
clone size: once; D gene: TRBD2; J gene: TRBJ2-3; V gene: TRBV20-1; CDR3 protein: CSASSSGRDYTDTQYF; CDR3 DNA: TGCAGTGCTAGTTCGAGCGGGAGGGATTACACAGATACGCAGTATTTT
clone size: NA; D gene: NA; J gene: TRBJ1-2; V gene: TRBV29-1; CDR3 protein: CSVVDGGHGYTF; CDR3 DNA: TGCAGCGTTGTGGACGGTGGGCATGGCTACACCTTC
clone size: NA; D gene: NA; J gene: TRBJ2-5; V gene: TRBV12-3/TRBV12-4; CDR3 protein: CASRSVHQETQYF; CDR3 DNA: TGTGCCAGTCGAAGCGTCCACCAAGAGACCCAGTACTTC
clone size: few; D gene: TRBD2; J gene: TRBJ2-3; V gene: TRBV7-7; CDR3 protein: CASSLVPGGPVDTQYF; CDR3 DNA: TGTGCCAGCAGCTTAGTTCCGGGAGGGCCCGTAGATACGCAGTATTTT
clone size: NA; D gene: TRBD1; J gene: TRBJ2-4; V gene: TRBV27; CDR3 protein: CASSMGTALAKNIQYF; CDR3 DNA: TGTGCCAGCAGTATGGGGACAGCCCTAGCCAAAAACATTCAGTACTTC
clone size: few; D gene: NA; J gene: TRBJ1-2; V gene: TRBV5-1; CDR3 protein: CASSLGITFEANYGYTF; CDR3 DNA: TGCGCCAGCAGCTTGGGGATCACCTTCGAAGCTAACTATGGCTACACCTTC
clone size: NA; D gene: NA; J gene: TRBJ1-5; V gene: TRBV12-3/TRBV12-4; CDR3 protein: CASSFLTGNQPQHF; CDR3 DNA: TGTGCCAGCAGTTTCCTGACCGGGAATCAGCCCCAGCATTTT
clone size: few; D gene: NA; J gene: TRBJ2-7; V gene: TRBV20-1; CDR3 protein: CSARIVHSYEQYF; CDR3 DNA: TGCAGTGCTAGAATAGTCCACAGCTACGAGCAGTACTTC
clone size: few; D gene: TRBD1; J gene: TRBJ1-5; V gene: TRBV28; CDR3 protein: CASSLRRDRVNQPQHF; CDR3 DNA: TGTGCCAGCAGTTTAAGGCGGGACAGGGTTAATCAGCCCCAGCATTTT
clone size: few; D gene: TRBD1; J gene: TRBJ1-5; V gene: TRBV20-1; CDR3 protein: CSASGGGDQPQHF; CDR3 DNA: TGCAGTGCTAGCGGAGGGGGCGATCAGCCCCAGCATTTT
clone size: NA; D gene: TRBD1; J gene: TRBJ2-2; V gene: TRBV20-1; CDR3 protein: CSARDRVANTGELFF; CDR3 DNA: TGCAGTGCTAGGGACAGGGTCGCGAACACCGGGGAGCTGTTTTTT
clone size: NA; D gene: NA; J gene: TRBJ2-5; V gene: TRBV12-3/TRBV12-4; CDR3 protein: CASSHKYGVETQYF; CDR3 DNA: TGTGCCAGCAGTCATAAATACGGGGTCGAGACCCAGTACTTC
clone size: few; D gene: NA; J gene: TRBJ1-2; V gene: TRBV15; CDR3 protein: CATSTWAGQGYGYTF; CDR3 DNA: TGTGCCACCAGCACCTGGGCCGGGCAGGGCTATGGCTACACCTTC
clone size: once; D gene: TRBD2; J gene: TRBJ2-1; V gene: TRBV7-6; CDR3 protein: CASSPSPRTSGGYQETQFF; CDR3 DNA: TGTGCCAGCAGCCCGTCGCCGAGGACGAGCGGGGGGTACCAAGAGACCCAGTTCTTC
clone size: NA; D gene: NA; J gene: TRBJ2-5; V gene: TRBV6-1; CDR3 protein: CASSAGTGSGETQYF; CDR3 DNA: TGTGCCAGCAGCGCCGGGACGGGGAGTGGAGAGACCCAGTACTTC
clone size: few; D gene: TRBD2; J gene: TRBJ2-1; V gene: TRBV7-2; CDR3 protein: CASSPGTSGRASVNEQFF; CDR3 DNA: TGTGCCAGCAGCCCCGGGACTAGCGGGAGGGCCTCAGTCAATGAGCAGTTCTTC
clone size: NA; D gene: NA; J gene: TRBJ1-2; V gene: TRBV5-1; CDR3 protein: CASSLGLKGAYYGYTF; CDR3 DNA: TGCGCCAGCAGCTTGGGGTTGAAGGGTGCGTACTATGGCTACACCTTC
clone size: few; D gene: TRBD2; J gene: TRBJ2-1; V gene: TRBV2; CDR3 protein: CALGAGGPENEQFF; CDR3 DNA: TGTGCCCTCGGAGCGGGAGGGCCGGAAAATGAGCAGTTCTTC
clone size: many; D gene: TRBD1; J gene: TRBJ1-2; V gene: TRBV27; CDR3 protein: CASSLLTSGTGPYGYTF; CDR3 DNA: TGTGCCAGCAGTTTACTTACCTCCGGGACAGGGCCCTATGGCTACACCTTC
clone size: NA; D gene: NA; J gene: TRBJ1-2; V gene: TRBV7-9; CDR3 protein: CASSERDGANYGYTF; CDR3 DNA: TGTGCCAGCAGCGAAAGGGACGGAGCTAACTATGGCTACACCTTC
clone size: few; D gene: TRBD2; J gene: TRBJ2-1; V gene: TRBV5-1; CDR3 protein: CASSLETSGSYNEQFF; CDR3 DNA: TGCGCCAGCAGCTTGGAAACTAGCGGGAGTTACAATGAGCAGTTCTTC
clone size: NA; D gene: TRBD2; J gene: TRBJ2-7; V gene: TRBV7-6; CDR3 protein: CASRAGTSGRTEQYF; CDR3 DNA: TGTGCCAGCAGGGCGGGGACTAGCGGGAGGACCGAGCAGTACTTC
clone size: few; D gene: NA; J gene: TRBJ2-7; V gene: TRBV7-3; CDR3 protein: CASSLQGGKGYEQYF; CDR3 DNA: TGTGCCAGCAGCTTACAGGGAGGTAAAGGCTACGAGCAGTACTTC
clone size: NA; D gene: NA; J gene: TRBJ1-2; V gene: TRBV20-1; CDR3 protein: CSASENGYTF; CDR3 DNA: TGCAGTGCTTCGGAGAATGGCTACACCTTC
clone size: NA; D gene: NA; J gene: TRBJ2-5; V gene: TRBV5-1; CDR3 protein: CASSFARQGETQYF; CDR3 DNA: TGCGCCAGCAGCTTCGCGCGGCAAGGAGAGACCCAGTACTTC
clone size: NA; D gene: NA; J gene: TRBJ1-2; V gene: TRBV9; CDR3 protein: CASSSQGSQNYGYTF; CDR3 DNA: TGTGCCAGCAGCTCCCAGGGTTCCCAGAACTATGGCTACACCTTC
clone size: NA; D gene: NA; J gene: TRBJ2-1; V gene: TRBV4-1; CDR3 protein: CASSQGGGAGPYNEQFF; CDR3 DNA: TGCGCCAGCAGCCAAGGGGGCGGGGCCGGACCTTACAATGAGCAGTTCTTC
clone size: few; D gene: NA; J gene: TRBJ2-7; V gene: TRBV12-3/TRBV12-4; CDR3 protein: CACSSDRFAEQYF; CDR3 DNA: TGTGCCTGCAGTTCAGACAGATTTGCCGAGCAGTACTTC
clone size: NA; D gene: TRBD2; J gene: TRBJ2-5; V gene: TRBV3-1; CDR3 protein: CASSQGRGSQYF; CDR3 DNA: TGTGCCAGCAGCCAAGGGCGGGGGTCGCAGTACTTC
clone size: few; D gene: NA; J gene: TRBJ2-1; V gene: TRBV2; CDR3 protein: CASRARDLSNEQFF; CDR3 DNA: TGTGCCAGCAGGGCCCGGGACCTTAGCAATGAGCAGTTCTTC
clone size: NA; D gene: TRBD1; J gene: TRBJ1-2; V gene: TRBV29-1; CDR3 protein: CSLSGTGASGYTF; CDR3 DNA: TGCAGCTTGTCTGGGACAGGGGCGAGTGGCTACACCTTC
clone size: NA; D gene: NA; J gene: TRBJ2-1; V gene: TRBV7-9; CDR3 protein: CASRATGENEQFF; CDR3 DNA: TGTGCCAGCAGAGCTACAGGAGAGAATGAGCAGTTCTTC